The clone carrying this TCR beta chain was picked up many times. The antigen remains unidentified. Using its own MiXCR run on the 5' RACE reads, TCRdb lists one record per CDR3 protein. The data show approximately 620,000 distinct CDR3 sequences, 8% to 9% seen once. The source of the sample is a study of identical twins. V lost 3 bases, J lost 6 bases, and 11 bases lay in between. The CDR3 is made up of 14 amino acids. Regarding the study as a whole: Invariant cells of the MAIT and iNKT types might have partly distorted the zero-insertion analyses. Conclusions rested on cross-sectional statistics rather than following the same donors.

A further study also used this sample, focusing on yellow fever vaccine responses in identical twins.

The sequenced material came from PBMCs. This receptor was obtained from a woman between 18 and 29 years old in good health. The J gene is TRBJ2-2, the V gene TRBV12-3 or TRBV12-4; D is ambiguous. This CDR3 is CASSFPPPAGELFF. In DNA form, the CDR3 reads TGTGCCAGCAGTTTCCCCCCGCCTGCCGGGGAGCTGTTTTTT.